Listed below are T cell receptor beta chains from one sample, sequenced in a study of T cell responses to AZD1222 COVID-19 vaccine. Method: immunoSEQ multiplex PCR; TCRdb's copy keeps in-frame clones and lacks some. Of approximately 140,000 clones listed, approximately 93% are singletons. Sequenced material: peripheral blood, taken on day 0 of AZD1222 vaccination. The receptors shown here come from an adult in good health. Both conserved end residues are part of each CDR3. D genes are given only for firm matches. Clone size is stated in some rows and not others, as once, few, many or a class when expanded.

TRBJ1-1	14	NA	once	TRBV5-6	TGTGCCAGCAGCTTTTGGGTAGAGAACACTGAAGCTTTCTTT	CASSFWVENTEAFF
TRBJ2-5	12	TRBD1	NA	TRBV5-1	TGCGCCAGCAGGGACAGGGGAGAGACCCAGTACTTC	CASRDRGETQYF
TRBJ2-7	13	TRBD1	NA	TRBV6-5	TGTGCCAGCAGTTACTTCGACAGGGCCGAGCAGTACTTC	CASSYFDRAEQYF
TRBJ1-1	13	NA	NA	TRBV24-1	TGTGCCACCAGTGAGTCGGGGGGCACTGAAGCTTTCTTT	CATSESGGTEAFF
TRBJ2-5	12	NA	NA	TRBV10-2	TGCGCCAGCAGTGTTGCCCCAGAGACCCAGTACTTC	CASSVAPETQYF
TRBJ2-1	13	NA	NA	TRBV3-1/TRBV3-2	TGTGCCAGCAGCCAAACCCGCGGGGATGAGCAGTTCTTC	CASSQTRGDEQFF
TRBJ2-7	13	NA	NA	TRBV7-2	TGTGCCAGCAGCCTTTGGGACGGCTACGAGCAGTACTTC	CASSLWDGYEQYF
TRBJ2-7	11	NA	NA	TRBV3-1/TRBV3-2	TGTGCCAGCAGCCAAAACTACGAGCAGTACTTC	CASSQNYEQYF
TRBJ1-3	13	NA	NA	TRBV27	TGTGCCAGCTCTGGCAGCTCTGGAAACACCATATATTTT	CASSGSSGNTIYF
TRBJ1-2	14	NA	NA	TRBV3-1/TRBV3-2	TGTGCCAGCAGCCGCGGCGGCGGGATCGATGGCTACACCTTC	CASSRGGGIDGYTF
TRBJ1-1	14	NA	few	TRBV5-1	TGCGCCAGCAGCTTCGGCGGTATGAACACTGAAGCTTTCTTT	CASSFGGMNTEAFF
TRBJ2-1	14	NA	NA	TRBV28	TGTGCCAGCGCCCGGGCCCCAGCCTACAATGAGCAGTTCTTC	CASARAPAYNEQFF
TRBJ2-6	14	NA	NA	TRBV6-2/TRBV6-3	TGTGCCAGCAGTTACGTTGAGGGGGCCAACGTCCTGACTTTC	CASSYVEGANVLTF
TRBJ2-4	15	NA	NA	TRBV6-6	TGTGCCAGCAGTCAGGGTCCGCTAGCCAAAAACATTCAGTACTTC	CASSQGPLAKNIQYF
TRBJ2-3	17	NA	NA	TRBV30	TGTGCCTGGGCCCGTGAAGGGGCAGCTGCTAGCACAGATACGCAGTATTTT	CAWAREGAAASTDTQYF
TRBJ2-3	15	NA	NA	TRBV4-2	TGTGCCAGCAGCCAAGAGGGGGAACAGACAGATACGCAGTATTTT	CASSQEGEQTDTQYF
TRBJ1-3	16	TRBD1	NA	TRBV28	TGTGCCAGCAGTTCAGGGACAGGGGGCGAAGGAAACACCATATATTTT	CASSSGTGGEGNTIYF
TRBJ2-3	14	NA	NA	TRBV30	TGTGCCTGGAGCCACACCCGACACACAGATACGCAGTATTTT	CAWSHTRHTDTQYF
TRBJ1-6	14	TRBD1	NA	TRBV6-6	TGTGCCAGCAGCAGCGACAGGGGAAGATCACCCCTCCACTTT	CASSSDRGRSPLHF
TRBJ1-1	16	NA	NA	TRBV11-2	TGTGCCAGCAGCCCGGTTTTGGGGGGGAGAAACACTGAAGCTTTCTTT	CASSPVLGGRNTEAFF
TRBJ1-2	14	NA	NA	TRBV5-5	TGTGCCAGCAGGCAAAACACAGGGAACTATGGCTACACCTTC	CASRQNTGNYGYTF
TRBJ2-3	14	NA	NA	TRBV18	TGTGCCAGCTCCTTTGGGAGAAGGCCAGATACGCAGTATTTT	CASSFGRRPDTQYF
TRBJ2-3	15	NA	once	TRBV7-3	TGTGCCAGCAGCAACCAGGGGACTAGCACAGATACGCAGTATTTT	CASSNQGTSTDTQYF
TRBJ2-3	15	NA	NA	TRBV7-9	TGTGCCAGCAGCTTAGCGGGGGCTAGCACAGATACGCAGTATTTT	CASSLAGASTDTQYF
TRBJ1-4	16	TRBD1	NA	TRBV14	TGTGCCAGCAGCGGGAACAGGGGGCGTGGTGATGAAAAACTGTTTTTT	CASSGNRGRGDEKLFF
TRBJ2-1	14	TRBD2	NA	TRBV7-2	TGTGCCAGCAGCTTACTAGCGGGCTACAATGAGCAGTTCTTC	CASSLLAGYNEQFF